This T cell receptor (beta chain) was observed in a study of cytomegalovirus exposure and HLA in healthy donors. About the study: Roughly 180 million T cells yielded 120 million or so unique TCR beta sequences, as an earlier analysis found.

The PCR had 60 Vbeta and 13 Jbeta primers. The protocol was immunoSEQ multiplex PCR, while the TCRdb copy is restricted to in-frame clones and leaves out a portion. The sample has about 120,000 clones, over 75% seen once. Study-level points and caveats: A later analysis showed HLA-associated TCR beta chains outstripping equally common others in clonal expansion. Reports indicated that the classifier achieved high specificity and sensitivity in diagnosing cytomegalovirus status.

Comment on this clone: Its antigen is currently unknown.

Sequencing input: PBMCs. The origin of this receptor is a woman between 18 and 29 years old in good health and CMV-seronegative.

In DNA, the CDR3 is TGTGCCAGCAGCCAGATGTTTGGTAACACCATATATTTT. Its translation: CASSQMFGNTIYF. The chain combines TRBV5-4 with TRBJ1-3, with D hard to call. The CDR3 has 13 amino acids. Germline loops: CDR1 SGHNT, CDR2 YYREEE (reference sequence). Trimming left V 4 bases short and J 7 bases short, with 12 bases between. The whole variable domain, filled in from reference TRBV5-4 and TRBJ1-3, reads ETGVTQSPTHLIKTRGQQVTLRCSSQSGHNTVSWYQQALGQGPQFIFQYYREEENGRGNFPPRFSGLQFPNYSSELNVNALELDDSALYLCASSQMFGNTIYFGEGSWLTVV.